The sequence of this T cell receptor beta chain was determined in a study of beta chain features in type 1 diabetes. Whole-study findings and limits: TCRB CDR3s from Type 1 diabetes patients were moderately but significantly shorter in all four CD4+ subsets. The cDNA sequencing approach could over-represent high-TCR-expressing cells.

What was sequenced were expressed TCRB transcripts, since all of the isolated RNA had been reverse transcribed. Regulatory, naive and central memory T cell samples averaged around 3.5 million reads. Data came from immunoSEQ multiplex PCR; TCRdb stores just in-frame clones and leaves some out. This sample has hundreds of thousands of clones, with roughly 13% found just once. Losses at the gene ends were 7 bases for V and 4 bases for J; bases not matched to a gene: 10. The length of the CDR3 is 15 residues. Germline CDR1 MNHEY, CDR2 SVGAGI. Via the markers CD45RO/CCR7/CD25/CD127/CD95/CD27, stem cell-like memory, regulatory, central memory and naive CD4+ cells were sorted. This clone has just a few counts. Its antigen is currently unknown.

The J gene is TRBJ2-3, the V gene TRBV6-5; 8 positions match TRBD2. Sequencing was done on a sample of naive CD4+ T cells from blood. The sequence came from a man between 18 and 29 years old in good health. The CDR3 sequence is CASIVAGRGPDTQYF. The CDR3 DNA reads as TGTGCCAGCATCGTAGCGGGGAGGGGCCCAGATACGCAGTATTTT.